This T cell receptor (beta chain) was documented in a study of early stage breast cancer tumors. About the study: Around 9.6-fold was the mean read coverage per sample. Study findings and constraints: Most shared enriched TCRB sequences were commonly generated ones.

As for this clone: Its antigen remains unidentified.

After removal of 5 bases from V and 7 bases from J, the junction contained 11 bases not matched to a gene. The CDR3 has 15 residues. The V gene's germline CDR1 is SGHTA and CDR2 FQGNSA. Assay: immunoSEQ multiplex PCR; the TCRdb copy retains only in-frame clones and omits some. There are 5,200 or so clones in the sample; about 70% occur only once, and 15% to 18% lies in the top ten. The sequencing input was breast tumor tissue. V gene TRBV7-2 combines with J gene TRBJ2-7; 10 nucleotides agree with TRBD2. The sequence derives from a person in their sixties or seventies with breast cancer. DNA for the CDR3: TGTGCCAGCAGCCCATCAGCGGGAGGGCCAGGAGAGCAGTACTTC. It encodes CASSPSAGGPGEQYF. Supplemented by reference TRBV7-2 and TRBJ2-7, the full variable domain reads GAGVSQSPSNKVTEKGKDVELRCDPISGHTALYWYRQSLGQGLEFLIYFQGNSAPDKSGLPSDRFSAERTGGSVSTLTIQRTQQEDSAVYLCASSPSAGGPGEQYFGPGTRLTVT.